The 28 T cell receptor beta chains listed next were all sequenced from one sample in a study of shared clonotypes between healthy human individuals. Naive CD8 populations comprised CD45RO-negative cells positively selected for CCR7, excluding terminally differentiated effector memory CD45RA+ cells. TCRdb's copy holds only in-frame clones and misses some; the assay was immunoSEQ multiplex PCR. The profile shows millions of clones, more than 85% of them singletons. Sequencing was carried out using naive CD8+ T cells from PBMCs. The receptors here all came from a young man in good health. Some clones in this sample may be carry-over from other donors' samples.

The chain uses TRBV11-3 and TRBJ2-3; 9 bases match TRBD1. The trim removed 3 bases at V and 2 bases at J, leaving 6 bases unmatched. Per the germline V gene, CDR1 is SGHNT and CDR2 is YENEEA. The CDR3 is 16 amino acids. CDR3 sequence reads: CASSFAGQGNTDTQYF. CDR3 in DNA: TGTGCCAGCAGCTTCGCCGGACAGGGGAACACAGATACGCAGTATTTT.

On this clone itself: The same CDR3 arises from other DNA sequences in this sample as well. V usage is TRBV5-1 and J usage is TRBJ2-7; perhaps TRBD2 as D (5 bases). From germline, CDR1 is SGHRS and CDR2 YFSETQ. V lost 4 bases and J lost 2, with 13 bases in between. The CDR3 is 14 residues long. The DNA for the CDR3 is TGCGCCAGCAGCCCGACGGGATTCGCCTACGAGCAGTACTTC. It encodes CASSPTGFAYEQYF.

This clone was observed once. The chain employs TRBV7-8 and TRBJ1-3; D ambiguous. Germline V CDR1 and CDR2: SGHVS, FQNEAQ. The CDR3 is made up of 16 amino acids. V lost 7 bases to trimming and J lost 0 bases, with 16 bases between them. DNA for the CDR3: TGTGCCAGCACCGACACCGCTCCTAACTCTGGAAACACCATATATTTT. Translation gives CASTDTAPNSGNTIYF.

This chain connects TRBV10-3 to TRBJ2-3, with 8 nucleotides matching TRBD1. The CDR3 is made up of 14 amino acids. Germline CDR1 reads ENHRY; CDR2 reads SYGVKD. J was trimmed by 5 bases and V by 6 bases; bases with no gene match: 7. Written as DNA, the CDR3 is TGTGCCATCAGCGCGACAGGGGTGGGAGATACGCAGTATTTT. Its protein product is CAISATGVGDTQYF.

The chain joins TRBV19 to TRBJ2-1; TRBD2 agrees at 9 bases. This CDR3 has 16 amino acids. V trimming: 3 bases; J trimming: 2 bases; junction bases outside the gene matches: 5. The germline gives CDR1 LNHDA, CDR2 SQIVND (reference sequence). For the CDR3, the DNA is TGTGCCAGTAGTATGGTAGCTAGCGGGACCTACAATGAGCAGTTCTTC. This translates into CASSMVASGTYNEQFF.

CDR3 region: CATRTGEAYEQYF. The CDR3 DNA is TGTGCCACCCGAACAGGGGAGGCCTACGAGCAGTACTTC. The chain recombines TRBV7-9 with TRBJ2-7, with D tentatively TRBD1 (7 bases). Germline CDR1 SEHNR, CDR2 FQNEAQ (reference sequence). The V and J ends lost 10 bases and 2 bases respectively, with 15 bases between them. The CDR3 extends over 13 amino acids.

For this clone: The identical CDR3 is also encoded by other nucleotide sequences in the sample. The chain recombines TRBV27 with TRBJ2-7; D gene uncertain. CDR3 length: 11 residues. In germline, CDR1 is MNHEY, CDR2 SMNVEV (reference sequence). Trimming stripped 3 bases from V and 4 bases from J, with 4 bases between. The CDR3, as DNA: TGTGCCAGCAGTTTCGCTTACGAGCAGTACTTC. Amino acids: CASSFAYEQYF.

The CDR3 spells CASSLARIRGFGNTIYF. CDR3 in DNA: TGTGCCAGCAGCTTAGCTCGTATAAGGGGCTTTGGAAACACCATATATTTT. V is TRBV7-8 and J is TRBJ1-3; possible D gene TRBD1, 5 bases. Trimming shortened V by 0 bases and J by 3 bases, and 15 bases separated the two germline ends. Germline CDR1 and CDR2: SGHVS and FQNEAQ. This CDR3 has 17 amino acids. The full variable domain, in which reference TRBV7-8 and TRBJ1-3 provide the parts outside the CDR3, is GAGVSQSPRYKVAKRGQDVALRCDPISGHVSLFWYQQALGQGPEFLTYFQNEAQLDKSGLPSDRFFAERPEGSVSTLKIQRTQQEDSAVYLCASSLARIRGFGNTIYFGEGSWLTVV.

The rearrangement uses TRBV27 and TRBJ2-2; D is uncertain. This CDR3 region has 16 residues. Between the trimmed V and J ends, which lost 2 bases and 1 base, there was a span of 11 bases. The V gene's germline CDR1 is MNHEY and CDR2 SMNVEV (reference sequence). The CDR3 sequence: CASSLNSVKNTGELFF. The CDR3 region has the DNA TGTGCCAGCAGTTTAAACAGTGTGAAGAACACCGGGGAGCTGTTTTTT.

This CDR3 is CASSQGESGITGWEQYF. In DNA, the CDR3 is TGTGCCAGCAGCCAAGGGGAGAGCGGGATCACGGGATGGGAGCAGTACTTC. The genes are TRBV4-2 and TRBJ2-7, with TRBD2 matching over 7 bases. CDR3 length equals 17 residues. Per the germline V gene, CDR1 is LGHNA and CDR2 is YNFKEQ. With V trimmed by 1 base and J by 7 bases, 16 bases remained unmatched.

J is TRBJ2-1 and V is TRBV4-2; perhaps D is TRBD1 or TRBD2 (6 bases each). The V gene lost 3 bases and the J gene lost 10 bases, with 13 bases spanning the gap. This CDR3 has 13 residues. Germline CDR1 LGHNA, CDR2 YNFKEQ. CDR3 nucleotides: TGTGCCAGCAGCCATATCGAAGGGGGGGAGCAGTTCTTC. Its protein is CASSHIEGGEQFF.

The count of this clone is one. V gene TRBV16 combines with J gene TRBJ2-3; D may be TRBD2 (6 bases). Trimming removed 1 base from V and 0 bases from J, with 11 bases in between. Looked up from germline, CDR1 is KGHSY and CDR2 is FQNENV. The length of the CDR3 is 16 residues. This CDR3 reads CASSQLGSGSTDTQYF. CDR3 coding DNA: TGTGCCAGCAGCCAATTAGGCAGCGGGAGCACAGATACGCAGTATTTT.

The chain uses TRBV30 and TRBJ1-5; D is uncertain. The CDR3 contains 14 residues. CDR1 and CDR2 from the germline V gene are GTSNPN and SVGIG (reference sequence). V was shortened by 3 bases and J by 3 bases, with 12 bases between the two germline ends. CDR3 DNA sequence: TGTGCCTGGAGGGCAGACGGCCCCAATCAGCCCCAGCATTTT. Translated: CAWRADGPNQPQHF.

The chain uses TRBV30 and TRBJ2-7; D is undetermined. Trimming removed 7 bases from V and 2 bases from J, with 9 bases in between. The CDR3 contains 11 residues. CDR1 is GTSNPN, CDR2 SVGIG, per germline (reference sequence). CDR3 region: CALHAAYEQYF. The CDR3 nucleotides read TGTGCCTTACACGCAGCCTACGAGCAGTACTTC.

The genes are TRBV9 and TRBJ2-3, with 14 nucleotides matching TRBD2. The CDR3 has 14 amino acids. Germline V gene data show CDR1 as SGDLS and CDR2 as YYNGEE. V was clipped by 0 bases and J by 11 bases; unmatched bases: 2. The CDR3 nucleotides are TGTGCCAGCAGCGTAGCGACTAGCGGGAGGGAGCAGTATTTT. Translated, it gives CASSVATSGREQYF.

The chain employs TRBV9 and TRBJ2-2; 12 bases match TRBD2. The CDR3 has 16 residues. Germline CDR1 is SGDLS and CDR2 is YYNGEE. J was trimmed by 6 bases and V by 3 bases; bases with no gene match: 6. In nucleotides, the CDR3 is TGTGCCAGCAGCGCCCCGCTAGCGGGAGGGCCCGGGGAGCTGTTTTTT. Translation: CASSAPLAGGPGELFF.

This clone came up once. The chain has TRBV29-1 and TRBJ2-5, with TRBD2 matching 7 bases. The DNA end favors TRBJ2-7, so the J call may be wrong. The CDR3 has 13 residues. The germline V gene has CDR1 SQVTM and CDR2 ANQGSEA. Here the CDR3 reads CSVGWGRAYEQYF. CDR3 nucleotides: TGCAGCGTTGGTTGGGGGAGGGCCTACGAGCAGTACTTC.

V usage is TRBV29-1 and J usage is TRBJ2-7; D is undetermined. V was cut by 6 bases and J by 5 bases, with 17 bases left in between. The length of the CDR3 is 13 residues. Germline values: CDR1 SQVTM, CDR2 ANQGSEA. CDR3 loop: CSVVDILVDEQYF. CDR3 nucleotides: TGCAGCGTGGTTGACATCCTAGTAGACGAGCAGTACTTC.

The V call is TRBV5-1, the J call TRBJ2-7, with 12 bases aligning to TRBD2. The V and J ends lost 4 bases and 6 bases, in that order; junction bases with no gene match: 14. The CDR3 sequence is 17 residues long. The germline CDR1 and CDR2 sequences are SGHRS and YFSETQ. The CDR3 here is CASSIGTSGLAASEQYF. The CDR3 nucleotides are TGCGCCAGCAGCATAGGGACTAGCGGGCTCGCCGCCTCCGAGCAGTACTTC.

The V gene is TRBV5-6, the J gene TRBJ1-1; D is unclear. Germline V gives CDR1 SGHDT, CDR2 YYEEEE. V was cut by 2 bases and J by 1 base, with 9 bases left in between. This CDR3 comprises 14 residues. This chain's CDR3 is CASSFIGSNTEAFF. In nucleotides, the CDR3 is TGTGCCAGCAGCTTTATAGGTTCGAACACTGAAGCTTTCTTT.

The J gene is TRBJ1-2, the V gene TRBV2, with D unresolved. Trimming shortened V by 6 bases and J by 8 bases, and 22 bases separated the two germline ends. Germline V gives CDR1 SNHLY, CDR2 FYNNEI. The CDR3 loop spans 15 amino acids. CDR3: CASRWTEEGSLGYTF. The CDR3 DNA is TGTGCCAGCAGGTGGACCGAAGAGGGCTCATTGGGCTACACCTTC.

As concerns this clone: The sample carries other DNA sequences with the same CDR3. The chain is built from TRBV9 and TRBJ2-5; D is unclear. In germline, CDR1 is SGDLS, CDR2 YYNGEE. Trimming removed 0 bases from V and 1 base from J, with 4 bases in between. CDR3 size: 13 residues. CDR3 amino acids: CASSVGLQETQYF. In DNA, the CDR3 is TGTGCCAGCAGCGTAGGACTCCAAGAGACCCAGTACTTC.

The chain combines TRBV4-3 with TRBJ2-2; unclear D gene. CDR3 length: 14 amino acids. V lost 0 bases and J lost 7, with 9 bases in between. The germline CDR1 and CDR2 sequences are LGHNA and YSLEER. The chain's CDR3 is CASSQEGWGGELFF. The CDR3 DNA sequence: TGCGCCAGCAGCCAAGAGGGATGGGGCGGGGAGCTGTTTTTT.

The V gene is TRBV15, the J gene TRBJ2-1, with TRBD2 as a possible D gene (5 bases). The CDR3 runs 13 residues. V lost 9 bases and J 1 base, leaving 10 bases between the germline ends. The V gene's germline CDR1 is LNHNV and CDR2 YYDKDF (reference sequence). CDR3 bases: TGTGCCACTAGGGCGGGTTCCTACAATGAGCAGTTCTTC. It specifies CATRAGSYNEQFF. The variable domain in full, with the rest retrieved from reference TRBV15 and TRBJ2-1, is DAMVIQNPRYQVTQFGKPVTLSCSQTLNHNVMYWYQQKSSQAPKLLFHYYDKDFNNEADTPDNFQSRRPNTSFCFLDIRSPGLGDTAMYLCATRAGSYNEQFFGPGTRLTVL.

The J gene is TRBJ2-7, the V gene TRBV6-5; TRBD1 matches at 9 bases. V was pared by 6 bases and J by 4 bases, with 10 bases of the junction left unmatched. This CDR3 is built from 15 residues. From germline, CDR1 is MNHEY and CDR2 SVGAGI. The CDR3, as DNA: TGTGCCAGCAGACTACAGGGGGCGTCCGTGTACGAGCAGTACTTC. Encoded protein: CASRLQGASVYEQYF.

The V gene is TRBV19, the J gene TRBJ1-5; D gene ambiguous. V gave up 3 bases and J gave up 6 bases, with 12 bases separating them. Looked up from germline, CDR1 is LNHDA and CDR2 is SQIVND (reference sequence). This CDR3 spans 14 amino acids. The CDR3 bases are TGTGCCAGTAGTATGGTAGGGAGTCGTCAGCCCCAGCATTTT. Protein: CASSMVGSRQPQHF.

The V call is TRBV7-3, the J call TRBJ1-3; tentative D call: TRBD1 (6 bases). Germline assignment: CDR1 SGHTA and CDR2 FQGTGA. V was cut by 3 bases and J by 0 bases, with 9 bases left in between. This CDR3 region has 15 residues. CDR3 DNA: TGTGCCAGCAGCTTGGGCAGGGGCTCTGGAAACACCATATATTTT. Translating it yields CASSLGRGSGNTIYF. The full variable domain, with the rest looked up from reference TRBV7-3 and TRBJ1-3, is GAGVSQTPSNKVTEKGKYVELRCDPISGHTALYWYRQSLGQGPEFLIYFQGTGAADDSGLPNDRFFAVRPEGSVSTLKIQRTERGDSAVYLCASSLGRGSGNTIYFGEGSWLTVV.

Written as DNA, the CDR3 is TGTGCCAGCAGCTTAGGGGACTCGCCCTCGGGGCAGTACTTC. This codes for CASSLGDSPSGQYF. The genes are TRBV7-9 and TRBJ2-7, with TRBD2 as a possible D gene (6 bases). Germline CDR1 and CDR2: SEHNR and FQNEAQ (reference sequence). V shed 1 base and J shed 9 bases, with 16 bases lying between them. The CDR3 is 14 amino acids.